Following are 14 T cell receptor beta chains from one sample sequenced in a study of quantifying T cell responses using KT2 cells. Across the whole study: cDNA was made from DNase-treated RNA using alpha and beta constant primers.

Each cDNA got a UMI-containing oligo ligated at its 3' end. An equimolar mix of RC1.1 and RC1.2 primed the beta chain across TRBC1 and TRBC2. TCRdb reprocessed the UMI-ligation and nested PCR reads via MiXCR and lists one record per CDR3 protein. The sample comprises tens of thousands of distinct CDR3 sequences, roughly 12% of which are singletons, and about 10% rests with the top ten. Sequencing was done on a sample of PBMCs spiked with cells of the T cell clone KT2. These receptors were collected from a human donor.

This clonotype was recorded many times. The rearrangement links TRBV4-1 to TRBJ1-3, with D unclear. V was clipped by 3 bases and J by 8 bases, with 11 bases between them. Germline-derived CDR1 and CDR2 are MGHRA and YSYEKL. CDR3 length equals 13 residues. CDR3 coding DNA: TGCGCCAGCAGCCAGGAGATAGTGGACACCATATATTTT. As protein: CASSQEIVDTIYF.

This chain uses TRBV7-9 with TRBJ2-2; the D call may be TRBD1 or TRBD2 (5 bases each). CDR1 SEHNR and CDR2 FQNEAQ come from the germline V gene (reference sequence). The CDR3 sequence is 17 residues long. V was pared by 1 base and J by 5 bases, with 17 bases between. The CDR3 region is CASSLGVRDHQTGELFF. The CDR3 bases are TGTGCCAGCAGCTTAGGTGTCCGGGACCACCAAACCGGGGAGCTGTTTTTT.

This clonotype occurred many times. The chain carries TRBV6-4 and TRBJ2-1, with D possibly matching TRBD2 (6 bases). Trimming stripped 4 bases from V and 5 bases from J, with 12 bases between. The CDR3 runs 14 residues. Germline V CDR1 and CDR2: MRHNA, SNTAGT. CDR3: CASSVSGDDNEQFF. The CDR3 bases are TGTGCCAGCAGTGTCTCGGGGGACGACAATGAGCAGTTCTTC.

This sequence joins TRBV29-1 and TRBJ2-7; no clear D gene. V was cut by 0 bases and J by 9 bases, with 15 bases left in between. The germline gives CDR1 SQVTM, CDR2 ANQGSEA. The CDR3 contains 13 residues. In DNA, the CDR3 is TGCAGCGTTGAAGATTTTTTGGGATGGGGGCAGTACTTC. Protein: CSVEDFLGWGQYF.

This clonotype has more than one count but fewer than ten. The rearrangement joins TRBV14 to TRBJ2-7, with no clear D. Deletions cut 0 bases from V and 5 bases from J, with 11 bases between. Germline assignment: CDR1 SGHDN and CDR2 FVKESK. This CDR3 is built from 14 residues. The CDR3 here is CASSQDQNRHEQYF. CDR3 sequence (DNA): TGTGCCAGCAGCCAAGACCAAAATCGCCACGAGCAGTACTTC.

This clonotype was counted ten times or more. This chain uses TRBV6-2 or TRBV6-3 with TRBJ2-3; the D gene is possibly TRBD1 (6 bases). V lost 6 bases and J lost 3, with 10 bases in between. CDR3 length equals 13 residues. CDR1 and CDR2 from the germline V gene are MNHEY and SVGEGT. The DNA of the CDR3 is TGTGCCAGCAGCCGACAGGAAACAGATACGCAGTATTTT. It translates to CASSRQETDTQYF.

This clonotype turned up a few times. The chain has TRBV9 and TRBJ2-1; possible D gene TRBD2, 6 bases. CDR3 length equals 17 residues. CDR1 and CDR2 (germline): SGDLS, YYNGEE. Trimming stripped 4 bases from V and 2 bases from J, with 19 bases between. The CDR3 loop is CASSPRGDELAYNEQFF. The CDR3 DNA reads TGTGCCAGCAGCCCGCGGGGAGACGAGCTTGCCTACAATGAGCAGTTCTTC.

The table lists this clonotype with many counts. The chain recombines TRBV11-2 with TRBJ2-7; weak D call: TRBD1 (6 bases). Trimming cost V 4 bases and J 4 bases, with 14 bases left between them. Germline CDR1 SGHAT, CDR2 FQNNGV. The length of the CDR3 is 14 residues. The CDR3 nucleotides are TGTGCCAGCAGCTCACTCATAACAGGGTACGAGCAGTACTTC. Translated, it gives CASSSLITGYEQYF.

The chain uses TRBV7-6 and TRBJ2-1; no firm D call. Per the germline V gene, CDR1 is SGHVS and CDR2 is FNYEAQ. V shed 3 bases and J shed 9 bases, with 9 bases lying between them. The CDR3 runs to 12 residues. In nucleotides, the CDR3 is TGTGCCAGCAGCTTTAGAGACGGTGAGCAGTTCTTC. Its protein is CASSFRDGEQFF.

This clonotype was detected ten times or more. The chain uses TRBV11-2 and TRBJ2-1; D may be TRBD1 (5 bases). CDR3 length: 14 amino acids. The V gene's germline CDR1 is SGHAT and CDR2 FQNNGV. Trimming shortened V by 5 bases and J by 5 bases, and 13 bases separated the two germline ends. The CDR3 loop is CASSAATGNNEQFF. DNA for the CDR3: TGTGCCAGCAGCGCCGCAACAGGAAACAATGAGCAGTTCTTC.

The gene calls are TRBV12-3 or TRBV12-4 and TRBJ2-7; a possible D gene is TRBD2 (5 bases). This CDR3 has 14 amino acids. V was clipped by 1 base and J by 0 bases, with 7 bases between them. As DNA, the CDR3 is TGTGCCAGCAGTTTAGGAGGGAGCTCCTACGAGCAGTACTTC. Translation: CASSLGGSSYEQYF.

This clonotype was picked up many times. The CDR3 bases are TGTGCCAGCAGTAACGGACTAGCCGATGAGCAGTTCTTC. It translates to CASSNGLADEQFF. The rearrangement links TRBV12-3 or TRBV12-4 to TRBJ2-1; 8 nucleotides match TRBD2. The J segment lost 8 bases and the V segment lost 5 bases, leaving 5 bases of the junction unmatched. This CDR3 has 13 amino acids.

The chain is built from TRBV20-1 and TRBJ2-3; 7 bases are shared with TRBD1. From germline, CDR1 is DFQATT and CDR2 SNEGSKA (reference sequence). The junction had 5 bases not matched to a gene; V was cut back by 1 base and J by 1 base. There are 15 residues in the CDR3. This chain's CDR3 is CSARGNRGGTDTQYF. CDR3 nucleotide sequence: TGCAGTGCTAGAGGGAACAGGGGCGGCACAGATACGCAGTATTTT.

This clonotype was recorded once. The chain couples TRBV6-2 or TRBV6-3 to TRBJ1-4; D might be TRBD1 (5 bases). The CDR3 sequence is 16 residues long. Trimming shortened V by 4 bases and J by 0 bases, and 12 bases separated the two germline ends. Germline assignment: CDR1 MNHEY and CDR2 SVGEGT. In DNA, the CDR3 is TGTGCCAGCAGTTCCGACGAGGGACCAACTAATGAAAAACTGTTTTTT. Residues: CASSSDEGPTNEKLFF.